This T cell receptor (beta chain) was identified during a study of blood T cell repertoires in COVID-19. The wider study: Samples taken during acute and convalescent COVID-19 were collected in the United States, Italy and Spain. T cells, B-cell-depleted T cells, or PBMCs supplied cDNA or gDNA.

As handled by the study authors: Quantification of nucleated cells was approximated via reference gene primer amplification. Profiled with immunoSEQ multiplex PCR; TCRdb holds only in-frame clones, not every one. V, J and clone size reflect that table, while D and trimming were determined from the DNA. The table shows about 480,000 clones, with roughly nine tenths occurring only once. Germline V CDR1 and CDR2: SGHVS, FNYEAQ. V lost 5 bases and J 2 bases, leaving 11 bases between the germline ends. The CDR3 runs 14 residues. This sequence was found in a man aged 18 to 29 with COVID-19, enrolled during active disease. Sample: peripheral blood. This chain joins TRBV7-6 and TRBJ2-3, with unresolved D. CDR3: CASSPSSVTDTQYF. The CDR3 DNA sequence: TGTGCCAGCAGCCCCTCTTCTGTCACAGATACGCAGTATTTT.